Below, one T cell receptor (beta chain) is given with its context. The data were obtained in a study of cytomegalovirus exposure and HLA in healthy donors. Researchers ran the PCR with 60 Vbeta and 13 Jbeta primers. TCRdb's table, derived via immunoSEQ multiplex PCR, lists solely in-frame clones and lacks some. This table holds 120,000 to 150,000 clones, more than 75% found once. This clonotype was obtained from a man aged 18 to 35 in good health and CMV-seronegative. Material for sequencing was PBMCs.

This chain's CDR3 is CSVELGSSYEQYF. The CDR3 DNA is TGCAGCGTTGAGTTGGGGAGCTCCTACGAGCAGTACTTC. V usage is TRBV29-1 and J usage is TRBJ2-5; D is possibly TRBD2 (5 bases). The J call may be faulty, since TRBJ2-7 better matches the DNA end. CDR3 length: 13 residues. Germline CDR1 is SQVTM and CDR2 is ANQGSEA.